This TCR beta chain was recorded in a study of T cells after posttransplantation cyclophosphamide. The study's findings and limits: After PTCy, TRB diversity resembled that of CNI/methotrexate controls. Donor CD8+ memory clones often dominated recipient blood repertoires at later times. Tissue-infiltrating T cells from skin or gut overlapped little with blood T cells.

On this clone: Its antigen is still unknown.

The repertoire was sequenced with immunoSEQ multiplex PCR; TCRdb's copy has only in-frame clones and lacks some. The table shows more than 5,500 clones, with approximately 77% occurring only once. In germline, CDR1 is SGHNT, CDR2 YYREEE (reference sequence). The CDR3 spans 14 residues. J was trimmed by 5 bases and V by 0 bases; bases with no gene match: 2. A marrow graft followed busulfan-fludarabine conditioning, with cyclophosphamide on days +3 and +4. This specimen consisted of PBMCs, obtained after allogeneic stem cell transplant with posttransplant cyclophosphamide. The clonotype comes from a female patient in her fifties or sixties who received an allogeneic stem cell transplant from a related donor, was CMV-positive, and had no GVHD. Some T cells may be graft donor cells. V is TRBV5-4 and J is TRBJ2-1; 7 bases align to TRBD2. The CDR3 sequence is CASSLGLADNEQFF. The CDR3 DNA is TGTGCCAGCAGCTTGGGGCTAGCGGACAATGAGCAGTTCTTC.